A single sample is the source of the 12 T cell receptor beta chains below, sequenced in a study of blood T cell repertoires in COVID-19. Assay: immunoSEQ multiplex PCR; the TCRdb copy retains only in-frame clones and omits some. Seen here are tens of thousands of clones, about 81% observed once, and the top ten hold roughly 4.4%. The material sequenced was peripheral blood. These TCRs come from a man aged 50-59 years with active COVID-19.

The genes are TRBV5-8 and TRBJ2-1; possible D gene TRBD1, 5 bases. Trimming took off 7 bases at V and 10 bases at J, with 21 bases between the two ends. The CDR3 length is 14 residues. Germline CDR1 is SGHTS and CDR2 is YDEGEE. CDR3 loop: CASGQSHRAAEQFF. Here the CDR3 DNA reads TGTGCCAGCGGACAAAGCCACCGGGCCGCCGAGCAGTTCTTC.

The rearrangement uses TRBV7-2 and TRBJ2-7; TRBD2 might be the D (5 bases). The CDR3 extends over 15 amino acids. Germline lookup yields CDR1 SGHTA and CDR2 FQGNSA. With 1 base removed from V and 6 bases from J, the gap between germline ends came to 16 bases. CDR3 DNA sequence: TGTGCCAGCAGCTTAGTCCGGGATCTGATCGGCGAGCAGTACTTC. It yields the protein CASSLVRDLIGEQYF.

The V gene is TRBV9, the J gene TRBJ2-3; 12 nucleotides align to TRBD2. CDR1 and CDR2 (germline): SGDLS, YYNGEE. V shed 0 bases, J shed 4 bases, and the junction held 9 bases outside the gene matches. This CDR3 comprises 18 residues. In DNA, the CDR3 is TGTGCCAGCAGCGTAGAGGCGTCTAGCGGGGGGGTTGCAGATACGCAGTATTTT. As protein: CASSVEASSGGVADTQYF.

The V call is TRBV4-1, the J call TRBJ2-7; D is perhaps TRBD2 (5 bases). This CDR3 comprises 14 residues. The germline V and J ends were trimmed by 4 bases and 2 bases, with 12 bases remaining between them. Per the germline V gene, CDR1 is MGHRA and CDR2 is YSYEKL. The CDR3 sequence is CASSLGLSTYEQYF. CDR3 in DNA: TGCGCCAGCAGCCTCGGACTTTCCACCTACGAGCAGTACTTC.

This chain joins TRBV19 and TRBJ1-1, with D uncertain. CDR3 length equals 13 residues. The V gene lost 3 bases and the J gene lost 0 bases, with 5 bases spanning the gap. Per the germline V gene, CDR1 is LNHDA and CDR2 is SQIVND (reference sequence). CDR3 sequence: CASSMRLNTEAFF. CDR3 DNA: TGTGCCAGTAGTATGAGGCTGAACACTGAAGCTTTCTTT. Based on the CDR3 plus reference TRBV19 and TRBJ1-1, the full variable domain is DGGITQSPKYLFRKEGQNVTLSCEQNLNHDAMYWYRQDPGQGLRLIYYSQIVNDFQKGDIAEGYSVSREKKESFPLTVTSAQKNPTAFYLCASSMRLNTEAFFGQGTRLTVV.

The chain employs TRBV6-6 and TRBJ2-3, with D possibly TRBD2 on 5 matching bases. Between the trimmed V and J ends, which lost 5 bases and 6 bases, there was a span of 27 bases. This CDR3 region has 18 residues. CDR1 is MNHNY and CDR2 is SVGAGI in the germline V gene (reference sequence). The CDR3 here is CASSPTPARPPRGDTQYF. In nucleotides, the CDR3 is TGTGCCAGCAGTCCCACCCCGGCGCGGCCCCCCCGAGGGGATACGCAGTATTTT.

This chain joins TRBV19 and TRBJ1-1, with 8 positions matching TRBD1. The CDR3 runs to 15 residues. The ends lost 3 bases at V and 8 bases at J; junction bases unmatched: 11. CDR1 and CDR2 from the germline V gene are LNHDA and SQIVND (reference sequence). CDR3 loop: CASSIESRGRAEAFF. The CDR3 DNA is TGTGCCAGTAGTATCGAGTCCAGGGGGCGAGCGGAAGCTTTCTTT.

CDR3 DNA: TGCGCCAGCAGAGCGACAGATGGTGGTGGCTACACCTTC. It specifies CASRATDGGGYTF. V is TRBV5-1 and J is TRBJ1-2; TRBD1 might be the D (5 bases). The CDR3 runs to 13 residues. Germline V gene data show CDR1 as SGHRS and CDR2 as YFSETQ. V was cut by 5 bases and J by 7 bases, with 15 bases left in between.

The rearrangement joins TRBV7-2 to TRBJ1-3, with D possibly matching TRBD1 (6 bases). Germline assignment: CDR1 SGHTA and CDR2 FQGNSA. The CDR3 is 15 residues long. Trimming took 8 bases from V and 3 from J, leaving 17 bases between them. CDR3 amino acids: CASGYRAGFGNTIYF. For the CDR3, the DNA is TGTGCCAGCGGATACAGGGCTGGTTTTGGAAACACCATATATTTT.

The CDR3 loop is CASSIGAAGGPYEQYF. DNA of the CDR3: TGTGCCAGTAGTATAGGCGCGGCGGGGGGGCCCTACGAGCAGTACTTC. V and J are TRBV19 and TRBJ2-7; 9 bases line up with TRBD2. Germline CDR1 is LNHDA and CDR2 is SQIVND (reference sequence). The CDR3 spans 16 residues. J gave up 2 bases and V 1 base, and 6 bases lay outside the gene matches.

This chain links TRBV6-5 with TRBJ2-7; 12 nucleotides match TRBD2. J was trimmed by 1 base and V by 0 bases; bases with no gene match: 1. Per the germline V gene, CDR1 is MNHEY and CDR2 is SVGAGI. The CDR3 extends over 16 amino acids. The CDR3 loop is CASSYSGTSGSYEQYF. The CDR3, as DNA: TGTGCCAGCAGTTACTCTGGGACTAGCGGGTCCTACGAGCAGTACTTC.

The chain joins TRBV6-5 to TRBJ1-5; D ambiguous. Germline CDR1 is MNHEY and CDR2 is SVGAGI. This CDR3 has 14 amino acids. V lost 6 bases, J lost 3 bases, and 12 bases lay in between. The CDR3 region is CASSHGVFNQPQHF. The CDR3 coding sequence is TGTGCCAGCAGCCACGGGGTATTCAATCAGCCCCAGCATTTT.